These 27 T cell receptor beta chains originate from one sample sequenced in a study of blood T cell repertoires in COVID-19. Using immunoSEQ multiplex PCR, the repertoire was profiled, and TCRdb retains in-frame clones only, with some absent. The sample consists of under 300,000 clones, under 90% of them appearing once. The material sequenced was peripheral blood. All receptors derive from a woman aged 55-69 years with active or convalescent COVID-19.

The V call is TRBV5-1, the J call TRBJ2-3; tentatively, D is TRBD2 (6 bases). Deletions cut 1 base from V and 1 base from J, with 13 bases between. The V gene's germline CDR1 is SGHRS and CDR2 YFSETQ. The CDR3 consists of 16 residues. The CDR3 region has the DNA TGCGCCAGCAGCTTGTGGAGGCGGGGAGGCACAGATACGCAGTATTTT. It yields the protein CASSLWRRGGTDTQYF.

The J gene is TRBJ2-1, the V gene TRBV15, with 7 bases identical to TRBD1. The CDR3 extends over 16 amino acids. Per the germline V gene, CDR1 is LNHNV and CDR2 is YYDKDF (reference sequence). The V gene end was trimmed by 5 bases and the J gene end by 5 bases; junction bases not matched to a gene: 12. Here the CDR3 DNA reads TGTGCCACCAGCCAACAGACAGGGTCGCGAAACAATGAGCAGTTCTTC. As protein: CATSQQTGSRNNEQFF.

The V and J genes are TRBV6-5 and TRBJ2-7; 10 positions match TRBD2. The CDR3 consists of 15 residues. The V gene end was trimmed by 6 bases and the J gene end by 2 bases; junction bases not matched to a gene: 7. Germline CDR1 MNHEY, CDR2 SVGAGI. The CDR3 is CASRQQRGGTYEQYF. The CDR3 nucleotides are TGTGCCAGCAGACAACAGCGGGGGGGAACCTACGAGCAGTACTTC.

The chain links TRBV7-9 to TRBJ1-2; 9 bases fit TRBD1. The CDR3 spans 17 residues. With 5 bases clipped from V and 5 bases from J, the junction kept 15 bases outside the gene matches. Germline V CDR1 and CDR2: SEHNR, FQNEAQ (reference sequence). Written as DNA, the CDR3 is TGTGCCAGCAGCCGTAAACTCCGGGACAGGGAGTTATATGGCTACACCTTC. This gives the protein CASSRKLRDRELYGYTF.

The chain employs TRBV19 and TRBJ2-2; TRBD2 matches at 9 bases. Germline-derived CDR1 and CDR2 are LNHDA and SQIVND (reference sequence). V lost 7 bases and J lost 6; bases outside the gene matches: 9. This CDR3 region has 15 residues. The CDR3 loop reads CASTWLAGLPGELFF. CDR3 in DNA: TGTGCCAGTACGTGGCTAGCGGGGCTCCCCGGGGAGCTGTTTTTT.

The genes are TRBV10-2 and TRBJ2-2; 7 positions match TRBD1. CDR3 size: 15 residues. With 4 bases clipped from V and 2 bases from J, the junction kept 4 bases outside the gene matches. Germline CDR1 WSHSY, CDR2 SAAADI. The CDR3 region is CASSVRQGNTGELFF. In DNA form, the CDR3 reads TGCGCCAGCAGTGTTAGACAGGGAAACACCGGGGAGCTGTTTTTT.

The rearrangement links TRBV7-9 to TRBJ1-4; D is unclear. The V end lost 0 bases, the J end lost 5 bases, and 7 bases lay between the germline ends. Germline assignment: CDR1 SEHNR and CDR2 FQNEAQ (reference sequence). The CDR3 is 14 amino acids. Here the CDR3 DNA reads TGTGCCAGCAGCTTAGCGTCGCAGAATGAAAAACTGTTTTTT. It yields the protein CASSLASQNEKLFF.

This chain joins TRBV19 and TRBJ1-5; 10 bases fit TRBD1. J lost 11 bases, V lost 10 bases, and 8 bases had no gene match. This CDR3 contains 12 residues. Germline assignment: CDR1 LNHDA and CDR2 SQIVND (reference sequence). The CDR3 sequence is CATRQGALAQHF. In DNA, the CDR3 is TGTGCCACAAGACAGGGGGCGCTTGCCCAGCATTTT. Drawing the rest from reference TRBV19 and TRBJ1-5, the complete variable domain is DGGITQSPKYLFRKEGQNVTLSCEQNLNHDAMYWYRQDPGQGLRLIYYSQIVNDFQKGDIAEGYSVSREKKESFPLTVTSAQKNPTAFYLCATRQGALAQHFGDGTRLSIL.

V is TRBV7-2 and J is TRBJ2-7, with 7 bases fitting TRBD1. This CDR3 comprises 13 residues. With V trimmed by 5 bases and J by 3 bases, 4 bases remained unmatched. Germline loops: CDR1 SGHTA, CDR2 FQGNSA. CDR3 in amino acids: CASSNRGVYEQYF. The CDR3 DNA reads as TGTGCCAGCAGCAACAGGGGAGTCTACGAGCAGTACTTC. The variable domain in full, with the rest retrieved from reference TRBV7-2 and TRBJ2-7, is GAGVSQSPSNKVTEKGKDVELRCDPISGHTALYWYRQSLGQGLEFLIYFQGNSAPDKSGLPSDRFSAERTGGSVSTLTIQRTQQEDSAVYLCASSNRGVYEQYFGPGTRLTVT.

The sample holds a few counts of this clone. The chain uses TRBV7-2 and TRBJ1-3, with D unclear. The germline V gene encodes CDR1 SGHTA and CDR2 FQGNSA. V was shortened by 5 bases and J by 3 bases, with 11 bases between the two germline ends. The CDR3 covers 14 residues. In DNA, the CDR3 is TGTGCCAGCAGCCCAGGCCCGATTGGAAACACCATATATTTT. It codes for CASSPGPIGNTIYF.

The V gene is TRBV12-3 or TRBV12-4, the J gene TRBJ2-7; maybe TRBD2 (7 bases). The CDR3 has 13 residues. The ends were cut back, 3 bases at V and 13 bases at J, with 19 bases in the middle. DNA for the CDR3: TGTGCCAGCAGTTTGGGGGGGGGCAGGGCGAAATACTTC. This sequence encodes CASSLGGGRAKYF.

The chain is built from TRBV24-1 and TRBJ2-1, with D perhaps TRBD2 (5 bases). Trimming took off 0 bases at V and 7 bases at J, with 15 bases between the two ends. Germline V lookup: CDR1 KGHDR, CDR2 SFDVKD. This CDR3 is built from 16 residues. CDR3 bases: TGTGCCACCAGTGATTTGTTGATGGATAGAGGGAATGAGCAGTTCTTC. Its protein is CATSDLLMDRGNEQFF.

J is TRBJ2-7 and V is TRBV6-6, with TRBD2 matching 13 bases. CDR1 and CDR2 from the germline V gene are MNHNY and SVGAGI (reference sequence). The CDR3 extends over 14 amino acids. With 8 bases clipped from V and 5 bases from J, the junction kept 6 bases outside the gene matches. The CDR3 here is CASPGTSGENEQYF. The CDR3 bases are TGTGCCAGCCCCGGGACTAGCGGGGAAAACGAGCAGTACTTC.

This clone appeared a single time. CDR3 nucleotides: TGTGCCAGCTCACCATCAGGCGGGGTCAGGGAAGATGGCTACACCTTC. This codes for CASSPSGGVREDGYTF. This chain uses TRBV18 with TRBJ1-2; possible D gene TRBD1, 5 bases. Germline CDR1 and CDR2: KGHSH and LQKENI. CDR3 length: 16 residues. V lost 2 bases to trimming and J lost 6 bases, with 19 bases between them.

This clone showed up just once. CDR3 in amino acids: CASSIRGQSGEKLFF. CDR3 nucleotides: TGTGCCAGTAGTATTAGAGGACAGAGTGGGGAAAAACTGTTTTTT. This rearrangement joins TRBV19 to TRBJ1-4; TRBD1 might be the D (6 bases). CDR1 LNHDA and CDR2 SQIVND come from the germline V gene (reference sequence). Between the trimmed V and J ends, which lost 3 bases and 8 bases, there was a span of 16 bases. The CDR3 contains 15 residues. Combining the CDR3 with reference TRBV19 and TRBJ1-4 gives the whole variable domain DGGITQSPKYLFRKEGQNVTLSCEQNLNHDAMYWYRQDPGQGLRLIYYSQIVNDFQKGDIAEGYSVSREKKESFPLTVTSAQKNPTAFYLCASSIRGQSGEKLFFGSGTQLSVL.

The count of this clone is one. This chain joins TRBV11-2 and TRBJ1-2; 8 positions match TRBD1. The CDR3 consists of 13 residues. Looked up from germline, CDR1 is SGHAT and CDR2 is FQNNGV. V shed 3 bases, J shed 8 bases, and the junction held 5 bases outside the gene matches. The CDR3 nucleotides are TGTGCCAGCAGCTTTACAGGGGGAGGCGGCTACACCTTC. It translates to CASSFTGGGGYTF.

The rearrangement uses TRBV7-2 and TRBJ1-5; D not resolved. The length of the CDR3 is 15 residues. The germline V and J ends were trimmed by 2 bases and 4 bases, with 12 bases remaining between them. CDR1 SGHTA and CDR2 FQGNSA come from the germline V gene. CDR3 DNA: TGTGCCAGCAGCTTACGCCACAGTCTTAATCAGCCCCAGCATTTT. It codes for CASSLRHSLNQPQHF.

In DNA form, the CDR3 reads TGTGCCAGCTCACCATCCGGACAGGGCTACACCTTC. It translates to CASSPSGQGYTF. The chain combines TRBV18 with TRBJ1-2; tentative D call: TRBD1 (6 bases). Trimming removed 2 bases from V and 8 bases from J, with 9 bases in between. Germline CDR1 KGHSH, CDR2 LQKENI. CDR3 length: 12 residues.

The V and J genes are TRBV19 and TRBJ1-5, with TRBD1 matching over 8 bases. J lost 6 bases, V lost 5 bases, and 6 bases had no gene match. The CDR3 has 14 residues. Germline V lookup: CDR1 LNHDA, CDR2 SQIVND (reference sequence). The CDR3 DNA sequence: TGTGCCAGTAGTCCTCGGACAGGGCTTCAGCCCCAGCATTTT. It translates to CASSPRTGLQPQHF.

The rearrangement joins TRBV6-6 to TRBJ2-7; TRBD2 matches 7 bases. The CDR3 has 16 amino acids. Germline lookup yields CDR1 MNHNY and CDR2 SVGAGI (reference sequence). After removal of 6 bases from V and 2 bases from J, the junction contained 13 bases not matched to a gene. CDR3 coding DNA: TGTGCCAGCAGAAACCGGGACTACCTTTCCCCCTACGAGCAGTACTTC. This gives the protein CASRNRDYLSPYEQYF.

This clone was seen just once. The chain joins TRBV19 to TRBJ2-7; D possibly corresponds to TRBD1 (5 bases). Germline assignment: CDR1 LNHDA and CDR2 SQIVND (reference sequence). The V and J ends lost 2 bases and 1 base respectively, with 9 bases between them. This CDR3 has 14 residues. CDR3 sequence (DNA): TGTGCCAGTAGTATACAGGGTAATTCCTACGAGCAGTACTTC. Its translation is CASSIQGNSYEQYF.

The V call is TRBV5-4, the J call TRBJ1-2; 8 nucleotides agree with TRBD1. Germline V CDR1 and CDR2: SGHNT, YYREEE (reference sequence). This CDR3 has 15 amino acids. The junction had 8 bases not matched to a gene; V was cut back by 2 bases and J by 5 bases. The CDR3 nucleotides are TGTGCCAGCAGCTTACAGTCAGGGGGCAAGTATGGCTACACCTTC. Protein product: CASSLQSGGKYGYTF.

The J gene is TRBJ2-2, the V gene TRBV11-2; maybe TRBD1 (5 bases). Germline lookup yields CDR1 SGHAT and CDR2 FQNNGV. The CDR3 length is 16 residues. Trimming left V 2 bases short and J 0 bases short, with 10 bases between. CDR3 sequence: CASSLHPGSNTGELFF. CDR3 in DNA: TGTGCCAGCAGCTTACATCCAGGGTCGAACACCGGGGAGCTGTTTTTT. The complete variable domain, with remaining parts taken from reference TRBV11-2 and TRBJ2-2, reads EAGVAQSPRYKIIEKRQSVAFWCNPISGHATLYWYQQILGQGPKLLIQFQNNGVVDDSQLPKDRFSAERLKGVDSTLKIQPAKLEDSAVYLCASSLHPGSNTGELFFGEGSRLTVL.

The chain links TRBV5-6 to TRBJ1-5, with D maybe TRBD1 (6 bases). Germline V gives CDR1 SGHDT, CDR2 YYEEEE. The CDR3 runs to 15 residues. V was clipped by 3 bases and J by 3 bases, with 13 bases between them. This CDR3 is CASSSETGPNQPQHF. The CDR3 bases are TGTGCCAGCAGCTCCGAGACAGGCCCCAATCAGCCCCAGCATTTT.

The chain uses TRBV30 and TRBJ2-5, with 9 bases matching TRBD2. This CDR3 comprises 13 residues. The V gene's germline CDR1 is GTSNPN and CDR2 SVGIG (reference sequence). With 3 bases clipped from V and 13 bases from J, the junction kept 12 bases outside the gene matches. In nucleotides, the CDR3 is TGTGCCTGGAGGTTAGCGGGGGCAGAGACACCGTACTTC. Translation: CAWRLAGAETPYF. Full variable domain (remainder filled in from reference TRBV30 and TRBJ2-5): SQTIHQWPATLVQPVGSPLSLECTVEGTSNPNLYWYRQAAGRGLQLLFYSVGIGQISSEVPQNLSASRPQDRQFILSSKKLLLSDSGFYLCAWRLAGAETPYFGPGTRLLVL.

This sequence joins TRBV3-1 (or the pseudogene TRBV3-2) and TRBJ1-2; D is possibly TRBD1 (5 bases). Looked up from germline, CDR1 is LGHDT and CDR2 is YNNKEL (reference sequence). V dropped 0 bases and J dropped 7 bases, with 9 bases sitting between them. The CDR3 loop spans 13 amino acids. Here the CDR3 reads CASSQDARAGYTF. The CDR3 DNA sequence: TGTGCCAGCAGCCAAGACGCCAGGGCTGGCTACACCTTC.

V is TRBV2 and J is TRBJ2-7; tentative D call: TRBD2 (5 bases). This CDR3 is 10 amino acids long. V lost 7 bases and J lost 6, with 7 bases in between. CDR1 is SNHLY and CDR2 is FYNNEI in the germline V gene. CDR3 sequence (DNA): TGTGCCAGCAACGGACTCGAGCAGTACTTC. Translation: CASNGLEQYF.